This T cell receptor (beta chain) was identified during a study of blood T cell repertoires in COVID-19. About the study: Some COVID-19 samples were acute and others convalescent; all came from the United States, Italy and Spain. From T cells, B-cell-depleted T cells, or PBMCs came the material, which was cDNA or gDNA.

In the original workflow: Researchers report that nucleated cell counts were estimated from reference gene primer amplification. Sequenced by immunoSEQ multiplex PCR; TCRdb stores in-frame clones only, minus some. For V, J and clone size, that table is used; D and trimming come from the DNA. The repertoire includes 400,000 or so clones, 85% to 90% of them detected once, and over 2.5% sits in the top ten. The germline V gene encodes CDR1 SGDLS and CDR2 YYNGEE. Trimming removed 4 bases from V and 5 bases from J; junction bases left unmatched: 4. CDR3 length: 15 amino acids. The specimen sequenced was peripheral blood. This rearrangement joins TRBV9 to TRBJ2-1, with TRBD2 matching 12 bases. This receptor was obtained from a human donor in a cohort sampled during active COVID-19. DNA of the CDR3: TGTGCCAGCAGCCTCCTAGCGGGGGGGGACAATGAGCAGTTCTTC. It encodes CASSLLAGGDNEQFF. The full variable domain, in which reference TRBV9 and TRBJ2-1 provide the parts outside the CDR3, is DSGVTQTPKHLITATGQRVTLRCSPRSGDLSVYWYQQSLDQGLQFLIQYYNGEERAKGNILERFSAQQFPDLHSELNLSSLELGDSALYFCASSLLAGGDNEQFFGPGTRLTVL.